These T cell receptor beta chains were read from a single sample in a study of cytomegalovirus exposure and HLA in healthy donors. The assay was immunoSEQ multiplex PCR, and TCRdb's table has in-frame clones only and misses some. The sample has approximately 190,000 clones, roughly 81% seen once; the top ten hold over 2%. Input material: PBMCs. The receptor set was obtained from a woman aged 30 to 39 in good health and CMV-seropositive. CDR3s include the opening cysteine and the closing phenylalanine or tryptophan. Each record gives: V gene, D gene, clone size, J gene, CDR3 protein, CDR3 DNA. The D gene is left open where the match is weak. Where a row states a size, it is once, few, many or the class of an expanded clone; other rows omit it.

v_call: TRBV15
d_call: -
clone_size: few
j_call: TRBJ1-1
cdr3_aa: CATSRGGALNTEAFF
cdr3_nt: TGTGCCACCAGCAGGGGAGGAGCTTTGAACACTGAAGCTTTCTTT

v_call: TRBV27
d_call: TRBD2
clone_size: -
j_call: TRBJ2-1
cdr3_aa: CASSLSPGRSSYNEQFF
cdr3_nt: TGTGCCAGCAGCCTCTCGCCCGGGAGGAGCTCCTACAATGAGCAGTTCTTC

v_call: TRBV6-6
d_call: -
clone_size: -
j_call: TRBJ2-7
cdr3_aa: CASSYSVALTSYEQYF
cdr3_nt: TGTGCCAGCAGTTACTCGGTAGCGCTTACCTCCTACGAGCAGTACTTC

v_call: TRBV29-1
d_call: TRBD1
clone_size: -
j_call: TRBJ1-2
cdr3_aa: CSVEGVGGTGVGGGYTF
cdr3_nt: TGCAGCGTTGAAGGGGTGGGTGGGACAGGGGTTGGCGGTGGCTACACCTTC

v_call: TRBV2
d_call: TRBD1
clone_size: -
j_call: TRBJ2-7
cdr3_aa: CASSEGRQGHEQYF
cdr3_nt: TGTGCCAGCAGTGAAGGTAGACAGGGACACGAGCAGTACTTC

v_call: TRBV4-3
d_call: -
clone_size: once
j_call: TRBJ2-7
cdr3_aa: CASSQDPETGVREQYF
cdr3_nt: TGCGCCAGCAGCCAAGATCCGGAGACAGGCGTTAGGGAGCAGTACTTC

v_call: TRBV5-1
d_call: -
clone_size: -
j_call: TRBJ2-2
cdr3_aa: CASSLAAGGTGELFF
cdr3_nt: TGCGCCAGCAGCTTGGCGGCAGGGGGGACCGGGGAGCTGTTTTTT

v_call: TRBV27
d_call: TRBD1
clone_size: -
j_call: TRBJ2-7
cdr3_aa: CASSPGTGGYEQYF
cdr3_nt: TGTGCCAGCAGCCCCGGGACAGGGGGCTACGAGCAGTACTTC

v_call: TRBV29-1
d_call: -
clone_size: few
j_call: TRBJ2-2
cdr3_aa: CREHGELFF
cdr3_nt: TGCAGAGAACACGGGGAGCTGTTTTTT

v_call: TRBV7-9
d_call: TRBD2
clone_size: -
j_call: TRBJ2-7
cdr3_aa: CASSPRLAYYEQYF
cdr3_nt: TGTGCCAGCAGCCCCAGACTAGCCTACTACGAGCAGTACTTC

v_call: TRBV19
d_call: -
clone_size: -
j_call: TRBJ1-2
cdr3_aa: CASSMAGRMMSYTF
cdr3_nt: TGTGCCAGTAGTATGGCAGGGCGGATGATGAGCTACACCTTC

v_call: TRBV30
d_call: -
clone_size: few
j_call: TRBJ1-1
cdr3_aa: CAWSGSEAGANTEAFF
cdr3_nt: TGTGCCTGGAGCGGGTCCGAGGCAGGGGCGAACACTGAAGCTTTCTTT

v_call: TRBV28
d_call: TRBD1
clone_size: -
j_call: TRBJ1-5
cdr3_aa: CASSRAGTGNQPQHF
cdr3_nt: TGTGCCAGCAGCCGCGCCGGGACAGGGAATCAGCCCCAGCATTTT

v_call: TRBV7-6
d_call: TRBD1
clone_size: -
j_call: TRBJ1-1
cdr3_aa: CASSPGQLNTEAFF
cdr3_nt: TGTGCCAGCAGCCCGGGACAGTTGAACACTGAAGCTTTCTTT

v_call: TRBV23-1
d_call: -
clone_size: many
j_call: TRBJ2-6
cdr3_aa: CASSQMNRGSGANVLTF
cdr3_nt: TGCGCCAGCAGTCAAATGAATAGAGGCTCTGGGGCCAACGTCCTGACTTTC

v_call: TRBV9
d_call: -
clone_size: once
j_call: TRBJ2-3
cdr3_aa: CASSAGSPSTDTQYF
cdr3_nt: TGTGCCAGCAGCGCCGGGAGTCCCAGCACAGATACGCAGTATTTT

v_call: TRBV7-2
d_call: -
clone_size: -
j_call: TRBJ2-3
cdr3_aa: CASSPHMGGDSGPQYF
cdr3_nt: TGTGCCAGCAGCCCCCACATGGGCGGGGATTCAGGACCGCAGTATTTT

v_call: TRBV4-3
d_call: -
clone_size: -
j_call: TRBJ1-1
cdr3_aa: CASSQDRGTEAFF
cdr3_nt: TGCGCCAGCAGCCAAGATAGGGGGACTGAAGCTTTCTTT

v_call: TRBV19
d_call: TRBD2
clone_size: -
j_call: TRBJ2-7
cdr3_aa: CASSRRPSGVLSYEQYF
cdr3_nt: TGTGCCAGTAGCAGACGGCCTAGCGGGGTCCTCTCCTACGAGCAGTACTTC

v_call: TRBV5-6
d_call: -
clone_size: -
j_call: TRBJ1-2
cdr3_aa: CASSGDAGLDGYTF
cdr3_nt: TGTGCCAGCAGCGGAGACGCGGGGCTGGATGGCTACACCTTC

v_call: TRBV7-3
d_call: TRBD1
clone_size: few
j_call: TRBJ1-5
cdr3_aa: CASRPTGNNQPQHF
cdr3_nt: TGTGCCAGCAGGCCGACAGGGAACAATCAGCCCCAGCATTTT

v_call: TRBV5-4
d_call: -
clone_size: -
j_call: TRBJ1-1
cdr3_aa: CASSFQGSTEAFF
cdr3_nt: TGTGCCAGCAGCTTTCAGGGGAGTACTGAAGCTTTCTTT

v_call: TRBV7-2
d_call: -
clone_size: -
j_call: TRBJ1-5
cdr3_aa: CASRSTGINQPQHF
cdr3_nt: TGTGCCAGCAGATCCACAGGGATCAATCAGCCCCAGCATTTT

v_call: TRBV19
d_call: TRBD2
clone_size: once
j_call: TRBJ2-3
cdr3_aa: CASSIVRSSGTPDTQYF
cdr3_nt: TGTGCCAGTAGTATTGTGAGGTCTAGCGGGACCCCCGATACGCAGTATTTT

v_call: TRBV7-9
d_call: TRBD1
clone_size: -
j_call: TRBJ2-7
cdr3_aa: CASSLVWDRGSYEQYF
cdr3_nt: TGTGCCAGCAGCTTAGTGTGGGACAGGGGTAGTTACGAGCAGTACTTC

v_call: TRBV28
d_call: -
clone_size: -
j_call: TRBJ1-1
cdr3_aa: CASIRGGLNTEAFF
cdr3_nt: TGTGCCAGCATCCGAGGGGGATTGAACACTGAAGCTTTCTTT

v_call: TRBV28
d_call: TRBD2
clone_size: -
j_call: TRBJ2-7
cdr3_aa: CASRPGLATPPYEQYF
cdr3_nt: TGTGCCAGCAGACCCGGACTAGCGACACCACCCTACGAGCAGTACTTC

v_call: TRBV27
d_call: -
clone_size: -
j_call: TRBJ1-5
cdr3_aa: CASSLSWQGRGNQPQHF
cdr3_nt: TGTGCCAGCAGTTTATCGTGGCAGGGCCGGGGCAATCAGCCCCAGCATTTT

v_call: TRBV29-1
d_call: -
clone_size: -
j_call: TRBJ1-1
cdr3_aa: CSALGLEAFF
cdr3_nt: TGCAGCGCTCTGGGCCTTGAAGCTTTCTTT

v_call: TRBV29-1
d_call: TRBD1
clone_size: -
j_call: TRBJ1-2
cdr3_aa: CSVGLAGGGYTF
cdr3_nt: TGCAGCGTTGGATTGGCAGGGGGCGGCTACACCTTC

v_call: TRBV6-6
d_call: -
clone_size: -
j_call: TRBJ1-5
cdr3_aa: CASTADSNQAQHF
cdr3_nt: TGTGCCAGCACCGCGGACAGCAATCAGGCCCAGCATTTT

v_call: TRBV4-3
d_call: -
clone_size: -
j_call: TRBJ2-5
cdr3_aa: CASSLRTEETQYF
cdr3_nt: TGCGCCAGCAGCCTACGGACTGAAGAGACCCAGTACTTC

v_call: TRBV30
d_call: TRBD2
clone_size: -
j_call: TRBJ2-5
cdr3_aa: CAWVAGRGSETQYF
cdr3_nt: TGTGCCTGGGTAGCGGGAAGGGGGTCGGAGACCCAGTACTTC

v_call: TRBV19
d_call: TRBD1
clone_size: few
j_call: TRBJ1-1
cdr3_aa: CASRLGTGNTEAFF
cdr3_nt: TGTGCCAGTAGGCTAGGGACAGGGAACACTGAAGCTTTCTTT

v_call: TRBV7-9
d_call: TRBD2
clone_size: -
j_call: TRBJ2-3
cdr3_aa: CASSLGLAGDTQYF
cdr3_nt: TGTGCCAGCAGCTTAGGGCTAGCGGGGGATACGCAGTATTTT

v_call: TRBV5-1
d_call: TRBD1
clone_size: -
j_call: TRBJ2-7
cdr3_aa: CASSLPGQGYEQYF
cdr3_nt: TGCGCCAGCAGCTTACCGGGACAGGGTTACGAGCAGTACTTC